This T cell receptor (beta chain) was captured in a study of Graves' ophthalmopathy and Graves' hyperthyroidism. Study details: Peripheral blood (taken before any treatment) was collected at initial diagnosis.

This clonotype was counted many times. TCR beta CDR3 amplification used RNA transcripts. A first-round RT-PCR used HTBI primers, followed by a second-round multiplex PCR. Each CDR3 protein gets one entry after TCRdb re-called the multiplex PCR reads with MiXCR. This table holds 360,000 or so distinct CDR3 sequences, around 19% found once. V lost 7 bases and J lost 1; bases outside the gene matches: 7. The germline CDR1 and CDR2 sequences are SQVTM and ANQGSEA. This CDR3 has 14 residues. CAS ≥3, NOSPECS ≥4, moderate-to-severe activity and duration under 3 months marked donors with ophthalmopathy. It was on clinical symptoms, serum thyroxine, TRAb, thyroid ultrasound and orbital computed tomography that diagnosis relied. PBMCs stemmed from approximately 9.7 ml of fresh peripheral blood.

The chain carries TRBV29-1 and TRBJ1-5, with 7 bases matching TRBD1. The sequencing input was peripheral blood. The sequence was obtained from a woman aged 18-29 years with Graves' ophthalmopathy. This chain's CDR3 is CSASTGTSNQPQHF. The CDR3, as DNA: TGCAGCGCCTCGACAGGGACAAGCAATCAGCCCCAGCATTTT.